This T cell receptor beta chain was identified during a study of shared clonotypes between healthy human individuals (dated by TCRdb to about 2020). Regarding the research as a whole: Three men and two women, aged 18 to 49 years, made up the cohort. Leukapheresis yielded between about 0.9 and 9 billion PBMCs per donor. Different laboratories and diverse techniques were used to prepare libraries and sequence TCR repertoires, to increase sequencing depth and limit assay-specific biases. To estimate repertoire size and how much clonotypes are shared between individuals, the study performed deep sequencing of blood TCR repertoires from about five healthy adults.

Using the deep immunoSEQ assay, multiplex PCR amplified TCR CDR3 regions from genomic DNA. Extracted genomic DNA from each cell subset was spread evenly across all wells of several immunoSEQ 96-well plates, with each plate serving as a replicate. For unsorted PBMC, around 310 ng of genomic DNA, equivalent to around 30,000 T cell genomes, went into each replicate PCR. Unsorted PBMC genomic DNA was sequenced across ten immunoSEQ deep assay plates. The purified libraries were quantified using a Qubit 3.0 fluorometer, sized with a Bioanalyzer 2100, and then quantified again using the KAPA Library Quantification kit. Every immunoSEQ 96-well plate was sequenced on a dedicated single-read 150-cycle Illumina NextSeq 550 flow cell. The authors' analysis ran thus. Because only junctional sequences without quality scores were contained in the immunoSEQ output, filtering matching that applied to full-length reads could not be performed. Sequences were annotated with PyIR, a Python wrapper for IgBLAST v1.9, using IMGT germline references to assign V/J genes and CDR3. Any read was removed if the V/J assignment was weak (E-value above 1e-6), the CDR3 was missing, or the read contained stop codons, out-of-frame junctions, or ambiguous translated residues. V3J clonotypes were defined by identical inferred V gene, J gene, and CDR3 amino acid sequence. Percentage overlap between repertoires was computed as shared unique clonotypes divided by the size of the smaller repertoire. Three approaches were used to assess repertoire richness: RTK rarefaction, the Chao1 estimator, and Recon v2.1 estimates of unobserved clonotypes. In its TCRdb copy, this immuneACCESS table keeps in-frame sequences only and misses some clones. Where compared with another copy, unresolved V genes explain less than half of these, and the others have no known cause. V and J calls and clone size are those listed in that table; D and trimming were worked out from the DNA. The sample yields about 480,000 clones; roughly 78% were counted once. The ten top clones hold approximately 13% of the sample.

The donors were healthy, HIV-negative adults who had no recently reported acute infections or vaccinations. Every donor was a Caucasian adult living in Nashville, Tennessee, USA. For unsorted samples, 90 million or so PBMCs were counted and genomic DNA was extracted with the QIAamp DNA Blood Mini kit. After blood collection by leukapheresis, PBMCs were isolated using Ficoll-Histopaque density gradient centrifugation and then cryopreserved in the vapor phase of liquid nitrogen. Details on this clone: Its antigen is still unknown. No base quality values were provided; no much bigger clone lies one nucleotide off.

The junction shows trimming of 3 bases on V and 3 bases on J, and the gene matches do not reach 16 bases of it. The CDR3, from cysteine to phenylalanine, totals 19 residues. Left in the record is the CDR3 DNA by itself, 57 bases read in frame from the first base. CDR1 is given as SGHNT and CDR2 as YYREEE, both from the germline V gene (reference sequence). The research as a whole found: Only blood was sampled, and tissue TCR repertoires likely differ from those in blood. Pairwise subsampling indicated that sequencing depth was expected to affect the degree of clonotype sharing among donors. The genetic and exposure-history diversity represented was limited by the small number of donors.

The origin of this receptor is a woman between 35 and 50 years old in good health. Some clones in this sample may be carry-over from other donors' samples. Specimen: PBMCs. This receptor chain uses TRBV5-4 and TRBJ2-5; 11 central nucleotides agree with TRBD2. The CDR3 loop reads CASSSGLAGGRAWEETQYF. The nucleotide sequence is TGTGCCAGCAGCTCGGGGCTAGCGGGAGGCCGAGCGTGGGAAGAGACCCAGTACTTC.